The present T cell receptor beta chain was sequenced within a study of low-dose radiotherapy and immunotherapy resistance in tumors. This clonotype was seen ten or more times. Time point denoted: after trial treatment. Treatment specified: LDRT plus nivolumab, ipilimumab, low-dose cyclophosphamide and aspirin (RACIN trial). With TRAV- and TRBV-specific primers, first-strand cDNA was made, covering the alpha and beta chains. Using a constant-region primer together with a V-primer adapter, TCRs were subjected to around 20 PCR cycles of amplification. In TCRdb, the reads were re-called with MiXCR into one record per CDR3 protein. The table lists some 94,000 distinct CDR3 sequences, roughly 20% of them singletons. Germline lookup yields CDR1 SEHNR and CDR2 FQNEAQ (reference sequence). This CDR3 is built from 15 residues. V lost 5 bases to trimming and J lost 7 bases, with 15 bases between them.

The J gene is TRBJ1-6, the V gene TRBV7-9; D perhaps matches TRBD1 (6 bases). The source of this sequence is a female donor with ovarian cancer. The input for sequencing was PBMCs, taken after low-dose radiotherapy plus immunotherapy. CDR3 amino acids: CASSPADSRNSPLHF. The CDR3 DNA is TGTGCCAGCAGCCCGGCGGACAGTCGGAATTCACCCCTCCACTTT.